Below, 26 T cell receptor beta chains from the same sample are listed, as sequenced in a study. From the 5' RACE reads, TCRdb called clonotypes with MiXCR, one entry per CDR3 protein. The profile shows 5,000 to 7,500 distinct CDR3 sequences, roughly three fifths of them singletons. The source material was tumor-infiltrating memory CD4+ T cells sorted from the breast tumor. Subset specified: memory CD4+ T cells, CD4+CD45RO+CD25-. The receptors shown here come from a female donor with breast cancer.

This clonotype was seen a few times. The V call is TRBV12-3 or TRBV12-4, the J call TRBJ1-1; TRBD1 is a possible D gene (6 bases). Trimming removed 7 bases from V and 11 bases from J, with 17 bases in between. This CDR3 is 12 amino acids long. The CDR3 DNA reads TGTGCCAGCAATCGACCAGGGGTGTCGGCTTTCTTT. Translating gives CASNRPGVSAFF.

This chain connects TRBV7-2 to TRBJ1-2, with D perhaps matching TRBD1 (6 bases). The CDR3 covers 16 residues. Between the trimmed V and J ends, which lost 2 bases and 4 bases, there was a span of 17 bases. Germline V lookup: CDR1 SGHTA, CDR2 FQGNSA. Written as DNA, the CDR3 is TGTGCCAGCAGCTTACCGGGACAAGGCAAGGTCTATGGCTACACCTTC. It specifies CASSLPGQGKVYGYTF.

Here the CDR3 reads CAWSVRSNQPQHF. CDR3 in DNA: TGTGCCTGGAGTGTACGTAGCAATCAGCCCCAGCATTTT. The rearrangement joins TRBV30 to TRBJ1-5; D is undetermined. Germline CDR1 and CDR2: GTSNPN and SVGIG (reference sequence). The V end lost 0 bases, the J end lost 0 bases, and 3 bases lay between the germline ends. The CDR3 runs 13 residues.

This clonotype was seen a few times. CDR3 in DNA: TGTGCCAGCAGTCGCCGGCAGGGGTCTGGGGCCAACGTCCTGACTTTC. Amino acid sequence: CASSRRQGSGANVLTF. The chain links TRBV6-6 to TRBJ2-6, with a possible D match to TRBD1 (6 bases). This CDR3 region has 16 residues. The germline V gene has CDR1 MNHNY and CDR2 SVGAGI (reference sequence). Trimming removed 5 bases from V and 1 base from J, with 12 bases in between.

The chain joins TRBV6-5 to TRBJ1-2; 7 bases are shared with TRBD1. Germline V gives CDR1 MNHEY, CDR2 SVGAGI. The CDR3 spans 13 residues. Trimming cost V 6 bases and J 7 bases; bases outside gene matches: 8. CDR3 sequence: CASRVQGSSGYTF. As DNA, the CDR3 is TGTGCCAGCAGGGTACAGGGGTCCAGTGGCTACACCTTC.

V usage is TRBV29-1 and J usage is TRBJ2-3; 8 nucleotides line up with TRBD2. Germline CDR1 reads SQVTM; CDR2 reads ANQGSEA. This CDR3 comprises 16 residues. The V and J ends lost 7 bases and 0 bases, in that order; junction bases with no gene match: 12. CDR3 coding DNA: TGCAGCGCCCTGCTTACTAGCGGCTCTAGCACAGATACGCAGTATTTT. This encodes CSALLTSGSSTDTQYF.

The chain has TRBV5-1 and TRBJ2-2, with 8 bases matching TRBD1. The ends lost 0 bases at V and 2 bases at J; junction bases unmatched: 3. The germline V gene has CDR1 SGHRS and CDR2 YFSETQ. CDR3 length: 16 residues. DNA of the CDR3: TGCGCCAGCAGCTTGGTCGGGACAGGTAACACCGGGGAGCTGTTTTTT. It encodes CASSLVGTGNTGELFF.

This clonotype turned up a few times. This chain links TRBV15 with TRBJ1-5; D ambiguous. Trimming cost V 0 bases and J 7 bases, with 4 bases left between them. The CDR3 has 12 residues. Germline lookup yields CDR1 LNHNV and CDR2 YYDKDF (reference sequence). The CDR3 DNA sequence: TGTGCCACCAGCAGAGATTGGCAGCCCCAGCATTTT. It encodes CATSRDWQPQHF.

This chain joins TRBV20-1 and TRBJ2-6; D not certain. Trimming stripped 7 bases from V and 0 bases from J, with 10 bases between. Germline values: CDR1 DFQATT, CDR2 SNEGSKA (reference sequence). The CDR3 loop spans 14 amino acids. In nucleotides, the CDR3 is TGCAGTGTCCAGAAGAGCTCTGGGGCCAACGTCCTGACTTTC. It encodes CSVQKSSGANVLTF.

A few counts support this clonotype. The chain recombines TRBV5-1 with TRBJ1-5, with a tentative D call TRBD1 (6 bases). This CDR3 is built from 14 residues. Looked up from germline, CDR1 is SGHRS and CDR2 is YFSETQ. V was clipped by 1 base and J by 2 bases, with 7 bases between them. The CDR3 DNA reads TGCGCCAGCAGCTTGCGACAGGGCAATCAGCCCCAGCATTTT. The encoded protein is CASSLRQGNQPQHF.

The V call is TRBV5-1, the J call TRBJ2-1, with TRBD2 identical over 10 bases. Germline CDR1 reads SGHRS; CDR2 reads YFSETQ. The CDR3 contains 17 residues. V gave up 4 bases and J gave up 1 base; unmatched junction bases: 8. CDR3 DNA sequence: TGCGCCAGCAGCCTGGGCGGGACTAGCGATTCCTACAATGAGCAGTTCTTC. It is translated as CASSLGGTSDSYNEQFF.

This rearrangement joins TRBV20-1 to TRBJ1-2; D is perhaps TRBD1 (5 bases). Trimming cost V 7 bases and J 10 bases, with 16 bases left between them. The V gene's germline CDR1 is DFQATT and CDR2 SNEGSKA (reference sequence). The CDR3 sequence is 11 residues long. CDR3 loop: CSVGTMGSYTF. The DNA of the CDR3 is TGCAGTGTGGGGACTATGGGTTCCTACACCTTC.

The chain uses TRBV12-3 or TRBV12-4 and TRBJ1-2; 12 bases map to TRBD1. J gave up 11 bases and V 2 bases, and 3 bases lay outside the gene matches. The CDR3 sequence is 13 residues long. The CDR3: CASSLRDRGRYTF. DNA of the CDR3: TGTGCCAGCAGTTTACGGGACAGGGGGCGTTACACCTTC.

This clonotype was seen only a few times. This chain links TRBV11-2 with TRBJ1-5, with D possibly matching TRBD1 (6 bases). This CDR3 region has 13 residues. V lost 4 bases and J 2 bases, leaving 6 bases between the germline ends. The germline gives CDR1 SGHAT, CDR2 FQNNGV. The DNA for the CDR3 is TGTGCCAGCAGCTCAGGGGGCAATCAGCCCCAGCATTTT. Amino acid sequence: CASSSGGNQPQHF.

V and J are TRBV20-1 and TRBJ1-5; perhaps TRBD1 as D (6 bases). The CDR3 covers 13 residues. V gave up 6 bases and J gave up 4 bases, with 13 bases separating them. From germline, CDR1 is DFQATT and CDR2 SNEGSKA (reference sequence). The CDR3 nucleotides are TGCAGTGCCCATACAGGGCTGAATCAGCCCCAGCATTTT. As protein: CSAHTGLNQPQHF.

The rearrangement uses TRBV12-3 or TRBV12-4 and TRBJ1-4; D uncertain. The CDR3 extends over 12 amino acids. With 3 bases removed from V and 10 bases from J, the gap between germline ends came to 9 bases. CDR3 region: CASSFYDGKLFF. The CDR3 DNA is TGTGCCAGCAGTTTCTATGATGGAAAACTGTTTTTT.

The rearrangement links TRBV20-1 to TRBJ2-3; 12 bases match TRBD2. The CDR3 spans 16 residues. With V trimmed by 1 base and J by 2 bases, 4 bases remained unmatched. Germline CDR1 and CDR2: DFQATT and SNEGSKA (reference sequence). CDR3 sequence: CSARGRTSGTTDTQYF. CDR3 nucleotides: TGCAGTGCTAGAGGCAGGACTAGCGGGACCACAGATACGCAGTATTTT.

The CDR3 protein is CASRPRDKYTGELFF. The CDR3 bases are TGTGCCAGCAGACCTAGGGACAAATACACCGGGGAGCTGTTTTTT. This chain links TRBV27 with TRBJ2-2; a possible D gene is TRBD1 (6 bases). V was shortened by 6 bases and J by 3 bases, with 14 bases between the two germline ends. This CDR3 comprises 15 residues. Per germline, CDR1 MNHEY and CDR2 SMNVEV (reference sequence).

The J gene is TRBJ2-7, the V gene TRBV12-3 or TRBV12-4; D is perhaps TRBD1 (6 bases). Deletions cut 6 bases from V and 3 bases from J, with 15 bases between. This CDR3 spans 14 amino acids. The CDR3 region has the DNA TGTGCCAGCAGCACGTCGACAGGACTCTACGAGCAGTACTTC. Encoded protein: CASSTSTGLYEQYF.

This clonotype was counted only a few times. The J gene is TRBJ2-7, the V gene TRBV7-9, with a possible D match to TRBD1 (6 bases). The germline V gene has CDR1 SEHNR and CDR2 FQNEAQ (reference sequence). Trimming removed 2 bases from V and 1 base from J, with 9 bases in between. CDR3 length equals 14 residues. The DNA for the CDR3 is TGTGCCAGCAGCTTACGAGGGACATCCTACGAGCAGTACTTC. Encoded protein: CASSLRGTSYEQYF.

CDR3 residues: CASGADREATEAFF. CDR3 DNA sequence: TGTGCTAGTGGGGCGGACAGGGAAGCCACTGAAGCTTTCTTT. The gene calls are TRBV12-5 and TRBJ1-1; 8 nucleotides match TRBD1. This CDR3 contains 14 residues. Looked up from germline, CDR1 is LGHNT and CDR2 is FRNRAP. Trimming removed 6 bases from V and 4 bases from J; junction bases left unmatched: 7.

J is TRBJ2-1 and V is TRBV12-3 or TRBV12-4; TRBD2 matches 10 bases. The CDR3 sequence is 14 residues long. V lost 4 bases, J lost 9 bases, and 6 bases stayed unmatched. Written as DNA, the CDR3 is TGTGCCAGCAGTTCCAGCGGGGGGGCCCGTGAGCAGTTCTTC. Protein product: CASSSSGGAREQFF.

This clonotype was seen more than once but under ten times. The chain recombines TRBV4-1 with TRBJ2-4; D call uncertain. V dropped 0 bases and J dropped 1 base, with 7 bases sitting between them. The CDR3 spans 15 residues. Germline loops: CDR1 MGHRA, CDR2 YSYEKL. Here the CDR3 DNA reads TGCGCCAGCAGCCAAGACGCGGTGGCCAAAAACATTCAGTACTTC. It specifies CASSQDAVAKNIQYF.

The rearrangement joins TRBV20-1 to TRBJ2-2; the D is unclear. The germline V gene has CDR1 DFQATT and CDR2 SNEGSKA (reference sequence). Trimming removed 6 bases from V and 3 bases from J, with 20 bases in between. This CDR3 is built from 16 residues. The CDR3 coding sequence is TGCAGTGCCGCATCCGGGTCCGCTGCTTACACCGGGGAGCTGTTTTTT. Translation: CSAASGSAAYTGELFF.

CDR3 sequence reads: CASGGRGTTYEQYF. The CDR3 DNA sequence: TGTGCCAGCGGGGGCAGGGGCACTACCTACGAGCAGTACTTC. The chain is built from TRBV5-6 and TRBJ2-7; possibly TRBD1 for D (6 bases). Trimming stripped 7 bases from V and 2 bases from J, with 16 bases between. CDR1 SGHDT and CDR2 YYEEEE come from the germline V gene. The CDR3 length is 14 residues.

The V and J genes are TRBV12-3 or TRBV12-4 and TRBJ1-6; possibly TRBD1 for D (6 bases). The V end lost 1 base, the J end lost 8 bases, and 12 bases lay between the germline ends. The CDR3 has 15 residues. CDR3 protein: CASSLGIGGYSPLHF. Written as DNA, the CDR3 is TGTGCCAGCAGTTTAGGTATAGGGGGGTATTCACCCCTCCACTTT.